The clone carrying this TCR beta chain was seen only a few times. An end of the junction differs from the germline gene, which may be a read error. Thyroid surgery was performed in patients who had received no treatment beforehand. Authors' data handling: What underpinned the distant-metastasis classifier for papillary thyroid cancer was the set of CDR3 differences across clinicopathological groups. Via MiXCR, TCRdb re-called the PCR reads. Clone size and V and J calls follow TCRdb, not the original study. Among around 8,100 clones listed, about a quarter were seen once. These data originate in a study of metastatic and nonmetastatic thyroid tumors. This CDR3 region has 12 residues. Germline loops: CDR1 MNHEY, CDR2 SMNVEV (reference sequence).

This TCR was sampled from a female donor with papillary thyroid cancer or a benign thyroid nodule (not recorded which). Some clones in this sample may be carry-over from other donors' samples. The V call is TRBV27, the J call TRBJ1-1, with a possible D match to TRBD1 (6 bases). What was sequenced was tumor tissue. CDR3 nucleotide sequence: TGTGCCATCAGTGCCCAAACAGGGTCTGCTTTCTTT. Its translation: CAISAQTGSAFF.